This paragraph covers one T cell receptor (beta chain) sequence. The antigen is unknown. The sorting of naive CD8 T cells used the CD8+CD4-CCR7+CD45RA+ phenotype. MiXCR, run by TCRdb on the PCR reads, gives a single entry per CDR3 protein. The data contain 490,000 or so distinct CDR3 sequences, about 26% of them singletons. The length of the CDR3 is 16 residues. The germline V and J ends were trimmed by 8 bases and 4 bases, with 20 bases remaining between them. CDR1 SGHAT and CDR2 FQDESV come from the germline V gene (reference sequence). These data come from a study of molecular identifiers for immune sequencing clone quantification. Whole-study results and caveats: Highly expanded clone sizes could end up underestimated if a barcode were shared by identical TCR molecules.

This clonotype originated in a human donor in good health. Some libraries in this study had Jurkat cell RNA spiked in. The sample was naive CD8+ T cells from blood, with Jurkat cell RNA spiked in. Subset of the sample: FACS-sorted CD8+CD4-CCR7+CD45RA+ naive T cells. V is TRBV11-1 and J is TRBJ2-2; D possibly matches TRBD1 or TRBD2 (7 bases each). CDR3 region: CASAPGGQIFTGELFF. CDR3 DNA sequence: TGTGCCAGCGCCCCGGGGGGACAGATTTTCACCGGGGAGCTGTTTTTT. Filled out from reference TRBV11-1 and TRBJ2-2, the complete variable domain reads EAEVAQSPRYKITEKSQAVAFWCDPISGHATLYWYRQILGQGPELLVQFQDESVVDDSQLPKDRFSAERLKGVDSTLKIQPAELGDSAMYLCASAPGGQIFTGELFFGEGSRLTVL.